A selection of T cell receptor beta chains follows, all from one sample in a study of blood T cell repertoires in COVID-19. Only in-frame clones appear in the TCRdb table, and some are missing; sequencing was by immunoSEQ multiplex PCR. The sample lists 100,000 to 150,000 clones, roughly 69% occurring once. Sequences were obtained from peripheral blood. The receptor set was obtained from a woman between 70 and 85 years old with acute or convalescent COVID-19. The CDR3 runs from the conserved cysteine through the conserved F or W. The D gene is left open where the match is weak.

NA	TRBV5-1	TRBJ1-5	CASSHSNSNQPQHF
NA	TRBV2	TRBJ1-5	CASSYTSNQPQHF
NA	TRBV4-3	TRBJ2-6	CASSQKEQGSGANVLTF
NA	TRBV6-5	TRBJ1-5	CASSLGALPNQPQHF
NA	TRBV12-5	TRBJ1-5	CASGLVSGDDNQPQHF
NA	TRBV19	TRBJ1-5	CASSLLRTAASNQPQHF
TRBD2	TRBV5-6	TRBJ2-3	CASSLFGDSGALGTQYF
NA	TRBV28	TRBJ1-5	CASSLGASPAQPQHF
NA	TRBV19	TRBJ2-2	CASSVGPLTGELFF
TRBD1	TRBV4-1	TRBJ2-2	CASSRDRVTGELFF
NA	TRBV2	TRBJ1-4	CASSVAGRTNEKLFF
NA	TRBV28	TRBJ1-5	CASSLSGVGDQPQHF
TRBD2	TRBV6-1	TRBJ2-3	CASSDGTSGGWQYF
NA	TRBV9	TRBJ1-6	CASSVAGGERSPLHF
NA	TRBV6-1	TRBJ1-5	CASSEGVNQPQHF
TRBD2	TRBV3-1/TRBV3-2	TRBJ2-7	CASSQTFRAGGPNEQYF
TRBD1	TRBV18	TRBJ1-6	CASSPSRQGVDSPLHF
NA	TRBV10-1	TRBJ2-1	CASSEGSRGSEQFF
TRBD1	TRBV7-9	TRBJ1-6	CASSLWDRGRNSPLHF
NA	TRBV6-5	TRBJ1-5	CASSYRRGQPQHF
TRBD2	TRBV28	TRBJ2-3	CASSPTTSAGNTDTQYF
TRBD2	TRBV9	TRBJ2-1	CASGEGGMNEQFF
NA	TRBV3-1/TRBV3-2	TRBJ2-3	CASSHPSGLGGAPDTQYF
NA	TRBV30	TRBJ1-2	CACPLGRSNYGYTF